Sequencing of this T cell receptor beta chain was carried out in a study of T cell repertoires in cytomegalovirus infection (dated by TCRdb to between 2018 and 2021). About the investigation overall: Donor HLA type was relevant to the analysis, because carriage of CMV infection together with the matching HLA type was indicated by public TCR beta signatures.

This clonotype was observed a few times. Its antigen remains unidentified. The record has no base qualities; no much larger clone is one base away. Reads for this sample came from an Illumina HiSeq 1500. In TCRdb, the public reads were trimmed at Q25 with fastp and aligned with MiXCR, with productive beta chains retained. Identical CDR3 proteins give one entry, which carries the most common genes and DNA. This sample holds 600,000 to 800,000 distinct CDR3 sequences; approximately 25% were observed only once. The ten largest clones represent around 8% of the sample. General conclusions and limits of the study: Carriers of CMV infection plus the relevant HLA type were discriminated by the cumulative frequency of public TCR beta family members in the study cohort and in an independent approximately 360-donor cohort. The ex vivo response was dominated by HLA-C-restricted CMV-specific TCR beta clonotypes, which also provided the single most frequent clonotype in two of eight donors.

The receptor was derived from a human donor in good health (CMV status not recorded). Some clones in this sample may be carry-over from other donors' samples. Input material: CD8+ T cells from PBMCs.

The bases are TGCAGTGCTAGGACTAGCGGGGAATACGAGCAGTACTTC. The encoded protein is CSARTSGEYEQYF. This chain joins TRBV20-1 to TRBJ2-7; a stretch of 11 junction bases matches TRBD2. From the cysteine up to the phenylalanine, the CDR3 has a length of 13 residues. The retained sequence is limited to the CDR3, 39 bases, with the frame set at the first base. CDR1 and CDR2 are drawn from the germline V gene (reference sequence): DFQATT, SNEGSKA. After removal of 3 bases from V and 4 bases from J, the junction retains 2 bases not matched to a gene.